The rows below give T cell receptor beta chains drawn from one sample of a study of shared clonotypes between healthy human individuals. Only in-frame clones appear in the TCRdb table, and some are missing; sequencing was by immunoSEQ multiplex PCR. Among around 2,000,000 clones listed, roughly 96% were seen once. Material: naive CD4+ T cells sorted from blood. The receptors were sampled from a man aged 18 to 29 in good health. The CDR3 runs from the conserved cysteine through the conserved F or W. Fields, in order: clone size, J gene, D gene, V gene, CDR3 DNA, CDR3 protein. D genes are given only for firm matches. The size field is filled for only some rows; it gives once, few, many or a size class.

-,TRBJ1-6,-,TRBV19,TGTGCCAGTAGTTTACAGGAGTCGGCACCCCTCCACTTT,CASSLQESAPLHF
-,TRBJ2-5,TRBD2,TRBV30,TGTGCCTGGTCCCCCGGGACTAGCGGGAGAGAGACCCAGTACTTC,CAWSPGTSGRETQYF
-,TRBJ1-3,-,TRBV2,TGTGCCACTACGCCCTCGAACTCTGGAAACACCATATATTTT,CATTPSNSGNTIYF
-,TRBJ2-5,-,TRBV18,TGTGCCAGCTCACCACTGGCGGGGGCAAGTAAAGAGACCCAGTACTTC,CASSPLAGASKETQYF
once,TRBJ2-3,-,TRBV2,TGTGCCAGCAGTGAAGTTCACCCGGGACATCCTGGGACAGATACGCAGTATTTT,CASSEVHPGHPGTDTQYF
-,TRBJ1-1,-,TRBV28,TGTGCCAGCAGTTTGTCAGGGAACACTGAAGCTTTCTTT,CASSLSGNTEAFF
-,TRBJ1-2,TRBD1,TRBV14,TGTGCCAGCAGACCCGGGACAGAAAATAGCTACACCTTC,CASRPGTENSYTF
-,TRBJ1-4,TRBD1,TRBV7-2,TGTGCCAGCAGCTCCGGGACAGCAACTAATGAAAAACTGTTTTTT,CASSSGTATNEKLFF
once,TRBJ2-7,-,TRBV5-1,TGCGCCAGCAGCCCGGTGCCCGGCTCCTACGAGCAGTACTTC,CASSPVPGSYEQYF
-,TRBJ1-2,-,TRBV29-1,TGCAGCGTTGAATCTCGGAATAGACCAAACTATGGCTACACCTTC,CSVESRNRPNYGYTF
-,TRBJ2-5,-,TRBV30,TGTGCCTGGAGTGTCCGGATGGGCGAGACCCAGTACTTC,CAWSVRMGETQYF
-,TRBJ1-3,TRBD1,TRBV18,TGTGCCAGCTCACCACTCTCCGGGACAGGGCCTGGAAACACCATATATTTT,CASSPLSGTGPGNTIYF
-,TRBJ2-6,-,TRBV18,TGTGCCAGCTCACCAGACCGGCCCTCTGGGGCCAACGTCCTGACTTTC,CASSPDRPSGANVLTF
-,TRBJ1-4,TRBD1,TRBV5-4,TGTGCCAGCAGCAGGACAGGAGGAGGGGATGAAAAACTGTTTTTT,CASSRTGGGDEKLFF
-,TRBJ2-7,-,TRBV30,TGTGCCTGGAGTGGGGGGGGCGAAACTCGGGAGTACTTC,CAWSGGGETREYF
once,TRBJ2-7,TRBD1,TRBV9,TGTGCCAGCAGCTCGGACAGGGCGCCGTACGAGCAGTACTTC,CASSSDRAPYEQYF
-,TRBJ1-1,-,TRBV5-3,TGTGCCAGAAGCCTAAATACTCAGGAAGCTTTCTTT,CARSLNTQEAFF
-,TRBJ2-7,-,TRBV7-8,TGTGCCAGCAGCTTAGAAGCCAGCACTGGAGTAGCGTCCTACGAGCAGTACTTC,CASSLEASTGVASYEQYF
-,TRBJ1-2,-,TRBV6-5,TGTGCCAGCAGTCCGAGGGACACTCGCTACACCTTC,CASSPRDTRYTF
-,TRBJ2-3,-,TRBV6-1,TGTGCCAGCAGTGAAATGTGGCAGACTGTCACAGATACGCAGTATTTT,CASSEMWQTVTDTQYF
-,TRBJ2-1,TRBD2,TRBV2,TGTGCCAGCAGCCTTACTAGCGGGGGGTCCTCTGAGCAGTTCTTC,CASSLTSGGSSEQFF
-,TRBJ2-7,TRBD2,TRBV6-5,TGTGCCAGCAGGGATGGACTAGCGGGCTCCTACGAGCAGTACTTC,CASRDGLAGSYEQYF
-,TRBJ2-5,-,TRBV28,TGTGCCAGCAGAGGGGGGACTGATTCTCAAGAGACCCAGTACTTC,CASRGGTDSQETQYF
-,TRBJ2-7,-,TRBV15,TGTGCCACCAGCAGAGATCATGGGACGCTCGCCCAGCAGTACTTC,CATSRDHGTLAQQYF
-,TRBJ2-2,-,TRBV5-1,TGCGCCAGCAGCTTGTTTAGCTTCGCGAACACCGGGGAGCTGTTTTTT,CASSLFSFANTGELFF
-,TRBJ1-6,-,TRBV6-6,TGTGCCAGCAACAGGGACGGTAATTCACCCCTCCACTTT,CASNRDGNSPLHF
-,TRBJ1-1,-,TRBV6-5,TGTGCCAGCAGTTACGCGGGGGAGACTGAAGCTTTCTTT,CASSYAGETEAFF
-,TRBJ2-5,TRBD2,TRBV7-7,TGTGCTAGCAGCCTAGCGGGAGTGGAGACCCAGTACTTC,CASSLAGVETQYF
-,TRBJ2-2,TRBD1,TRBV5-1,TGCGCCAGCAGCTTGGATCCACCCGGGACAGGGTCTGTCGGGGAGCTGTTTTTT,CASSLDPPGTGSVGELFF
once,TRBJ1-1,-,TRBV30,TGTGCCTGGGGACCCGAAGTGAACACTGAAGCTTTCTTT,CAWGPEVNTEAFF
-,TRBJ1-1,TRBD1,TRBV5-1,TGCGCCAGCAGCACCGGGACAGGACCTTTTGAAGCTTTCTTT,CASSTGTGPFEAFF
-,TRBJ1-6,-,TRBV6-5,TGTGCCAGCAGTTTGGGTCAGATGGATTCACCCCTCCACTTT,CASSLGQMDSPLHF
-,TRBJ2-5,-,TRBV28,TGTGCCAGCAGTTTCCCAGGCCAAGAGACCCAGTACTTC,CASSFPGQETQYF
-,TRBJ1-5,-,TRBV11-2,TGTGCCAGCAGCTTTGACGGGGAACGGAATCAGCCCCAGCATTTT,CASSFDGERNQPQHF
-,TRBJ2-5,-,TRBV19,TGTGCCAGTACAGGCAGGGGAAGAGAGACCCAGTACTTC,CASTGRGRETQYF
-,TRBJ1-4,-,TRBV30,TGTGCCTGGAGTGTAGAATCCGGGGAGAGGCTGTTTTTT,CAWSVESGERLFF
-,TRBJ2-7,-,TRBV11-1,TGTGCCAGCAGCCCAAAAGGGCTTTTCGCCTCCTACTACGAGCAGTACTTC,CASSPKGLFASYYEQYF
-,TRBJ1-5,-,TRBV6-5,TGTGCCAGCAGCCAGGACCGAAAAAATCAGCCCCAGCATTTT,CASSQDRKNQPQHF
-,TRBJ1-2,-,TRBV7-9,TGTGCCAGCACCCTAGGCGGGGGATATGGCTACACCTTC,CASTLGGGYGYTF
once,TRBJ2-5,TRBD2,TRBV7-9,TGTGCCAGCAGCACGACTAGCGGGAGGGCCTCAGAGACCCAGTACTTC,CASSTTSGRASETQYF
-,TRBJ2-7,TRBD1,TRBV14,TGTGCCAGCAGCCACCGGACAGGGGCCTACGAGCAGTACTTC,CASSHRTGAYEQYF
-,TRBJ1-3,-,TRBV5-1,TGCGCCAGCAGCCCAGGAGCAGCCTCTGGAAACACCATATATTTT,CASSPGAASGNTIYF
-,TRBJ2-7,TRBD1,TRBV2,TGTGCCAGCAGTGAAGCTCCGGGACAGGTCGAGCAGTACTTC,CASSEAPGQVEQYF
few,TRBJ2-3,TRBD2,TRBV5-1,TGCGCCAGCAGCCCAGGGACTAGCGGAAGCACAGATACGCAGTATTTT,CASSPGTSGSTDTQYF
-,TRBJ1-2,-,TRBV9,TGTGCCAGCAGCGTGGGGGGAAACAGCTATGGCTACACCTTC,CASSVGGNSYGYTF